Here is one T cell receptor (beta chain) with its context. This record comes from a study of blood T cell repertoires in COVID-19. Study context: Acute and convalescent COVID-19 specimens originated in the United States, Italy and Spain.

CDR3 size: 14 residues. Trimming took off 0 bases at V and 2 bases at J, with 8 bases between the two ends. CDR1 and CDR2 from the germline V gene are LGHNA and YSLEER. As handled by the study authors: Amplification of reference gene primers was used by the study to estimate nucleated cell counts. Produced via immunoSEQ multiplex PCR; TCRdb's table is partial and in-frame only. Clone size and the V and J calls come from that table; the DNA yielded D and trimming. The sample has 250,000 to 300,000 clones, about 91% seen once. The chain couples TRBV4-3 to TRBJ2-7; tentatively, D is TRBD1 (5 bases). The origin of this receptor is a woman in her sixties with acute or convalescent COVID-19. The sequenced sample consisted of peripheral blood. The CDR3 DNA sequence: TGCGCCAGCAGCCAAGAAAGCAGGGCCTACGAGCAGTACTTC. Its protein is CASSQESRAYEQYF.